In this sample, the clone carrying this T cell receptor (beta chain) turned up a few times. The target antigen is unknown. Trimming took 4 bases from V and 0 from J; bases not matched to a gene: 10. Germline lookup yields CDR1 SGHKS and CDR2 YYEKEE (reference sequence). The CDR3 is 17 residues long. The PCR was carried out with 60 Vbeta primers and 13 Jbeta primers. Profiled with immunoSEQ multiplex PCR; TCRdb holds only in-frame clones, not every one. Among some 190,000 clones listed, more than 70% were seen once. The record originates from a study of cytomegalovirus exposure and HLA in healthy donors. About the research overall: The approximately 120 million unique TCR beta sequences, from about 170 million T cells, were found by an earlier analysis.

Study-level points and caveats: CMV antigen specificity of three CMV-associated chains was confirmed in vitro. Researchers catalogued approximately 160 TCR beta chains as cytomegalovirus-associated.

The source of this sequence is a girl under 18 in good health and CMV-seropositive. V usage is TRBV5-5 and J usage is TRBJ1-5; 7 nucleotides agree with TRBD1. Material for sequencing was PBMCs. CDR3 protein: CASSLRTGDYSNQPQHF. CDR3 in DNA: TGTGCCAGCAGCCTTCGGACAGGCGATTATAGCAATCAGCCCCAGCATTTT.